One sample yielded the 11 T cell receptor beta chains listed below, sequenced in a study of shared clonotypes between healthy human individuals. Profiling relied on immunoSEQ multiplex PCR, and the TCRdb table lists in-frame clones only, not all of them. The data contain 950,000 to 1,300,000 clones, about three quarters of them singletons. The sequenced sample consisted of memory CD4+ T cells sorted from blood. Sample subset: CD45RA-negative fraction. The receptor source for this set is a man aged 18 to 29 in good health.

This clone was counted once. The genes are TRBV29-1 and TRBJ2-7; D unclear. CDR1 and CDR2 (germline): SQVTM, ANQGSEA. The V gene lost 4 bases and the J gene lost 3 bases, with 7 bases spanning the gap. This CDR3 has 11 residues. CDR3 protein: CSVVHSYEQYF. The DNA for the CDR3 is TGCAGCGTTGTCCACAGCTACGAGCAGTACTTC.

This clone showed up just once. The chain combines TRBV5-1 with TRBJ2-3, with 9 bases lining up with TRBD1. This CDR3 has 15 amino acids. Germline values: CDR1 SGHRS, CDR2 YFSETQ. J gave up 4 bases and V 6 bases, and 9 bases lay outside the gene matches. The CDR3 reads CASTTVGQGSDTQYF. In nucleotides, the CDR3 is TGCGCCAGCACGACGGTGGGACAGGGATCAGATACGCAGTATTTT.

The V call is TRBV25-1, the J call TRBJ1-4; D possibly corresponds to TRBD1 (5 bases). The V gene lost 2 bases and the J gene lost 7 bases, with 11 bases spanning the gap. CDR1 MGHDK and CDR2 SYGVNS come from the germline V gene. The CDR3 runs to 14 residues. This chain's CDR3 is CASSERDWGEKLFF. The CDR3 DNA follows: TGTGCCAGCAGTGAAAGGGACTGGGGTGAAAAACTGTTTTTT. The full variable domain, completed using reference TRBV25-1 and TRBJ1-4, is EADIYQTPRYLVIGTGKKITLECSQTMGHDKMYWYQQDPGMELHLIHYSYGVNSTEKGDLSSESTVSRIRTEHFPLTLESARPSHTSQYLCASSERDWGEKLFFGSGTQLSVL.

This chain uses TRBV11-3 with TRBJ1-1; D unclear. Trimming stripped 1 base from V and 0 bases from J, with 6 bases between. The CDR3 contains 14 residues. Looked up from germline, CDR1 is SGHNT and CDR2 is YENEEA. The CDR3 region is CASSLAGLNTEAFF. The CDR3 DNA sequence: TGTGCCAGCAGCTTAGCGGGGTTGAACACTGAAGCTTTCTTT.

This clone was observed a single time. V and J are TRBV21-1 and TRBJ2-5; the D call in the table, TRBD2, was not verified against the DNA. TRBV21-1 is labeled a pseudogene. The CDR3 covers 18 residues. The CDR3 DNA reads TGTGCCAGCAGCAAAGTGATAAGGGAGACTAGCCGGGAAGAGACCCAGTACTTC. It codes for CASSKVIRETSREETQYF.

This chain connects TRBV30 to TRBJ1-2; D is unclear. This CDR3 has 18 residues. Germline loops: CDR1 GTSNPN, CDR2 SVGIG (reference sequence). The V and J ends lost 0 bases and 8 bases respectively, with 28 bases between them. CDR3 bases: TGTGCCTGGAGTGTACTGGTTTTTGGACGGCTCCTACGGGGAGGCTACACCTTC. Encoded protein: CAWSVLVFGRLLRGGYTF.

This rearrangement joins TRBV6-1 to TRBJ2-1, with 7 bases matching TRBD1. The CDR3 covers 13 residues. Germline V gene sequence: CDR1 MNHNS, CDR2 SASEGT. J lost 4 bases, V lost 11 bases, and 8 bases had no gene match. CDR3 amino acids: CAVAGGSYNEQFF. For the CDR3, the DNA is TGTGCCGTCGCAGGGGGATCGTACAATGAGCAGTTCTTC.

CDR3 nucleotide sequence: TGTGCCAGCAGCTTAGGGGGCAGATCCTACCAAGAGACCCAGTACTTC. It translates to CASSLGGRSYQETQYF. The V and J genes are TRBV11-2 and TRBJ2-5; tentative D call: TRBD1 (5 bases). Trimming stripped 1 base from V and 0 bases from J, with 12 bases between. The CDR3 is 16 amino acids. In germline, CDR1 is SGHAT, CDR2 FQNNGV.

This chain links TRBV7-9 with TRBJ2-7; tentative D call: TRBD1 (5 bases). The CDR3 runs to 15 residues. Germline V gene lookup returns CDR1 SEHNR and CDR2 FQNEAQ (reference sequence). Trimming shortened V by 5 bases and J by 6 bases, and 20 bases separated the two germline ends. Here the CDR3 DNA reads TGTGCCAGCAGCCTCAATAGGGGATTTCTCTTCGAGCAGTACTTC. Translation gives CASSLNRGFLFEQYF. Filled out from reference TRBV7-9 and TRBJ2-7, the complete variable domain reads DTGVSQNPRHKITKRGQNVTFRCDPISEHNRLYWYRQTLGQGPEFLTYFQNEAQLEKSRLLSDRFSAERPKGSFSTLEIQRTEQGDSAMYLCASSLNRGFLFEQYFGPGTRLTVT.

The chain couples TRBV6-6 to TRBJ2-2, with 9 bases lining up with TRBD1. The V segment lost 8 bases and the J segment 4 bases; nucleotides outside the gene matches: 5. The germline V gene encodes CDR1 MNHNY and CDR2 SVGAGI (reference sequence). The CDR3 runs to 14 residues. The CDR3 loop reads CASFGTGFTGELFF. Here the CDR3 DNA reads TGTGCCAGCTTCGGGACAGGGTTCACCGGGGAGCTGTTTTTT.

The CDR3 DNA follows: TGTGCCAGCAGCTTCTTCAGCCCCACAGATACGCAGTATTTT. Protein sequence: CASSFFSPTDTQYF. The chain employs TRBV11-2 and TRBJ2-3; D unclear. The CDR3 is 14 residues long. In germline, CDR1 is SGHAT, CDR2 FQNNGV. With 3 bases removed from V and 2 bases from J, the gap between germline ends came to 9 bases. Based on the CDR3 plus reference TRBV11-2 and TRBJ2-3, the full variable domain is EAGVAQSPRYKIIEKRQSVAFWCNPISGHATLYWYQQILGQGPKLLIQFQNNGVVDDSQLPKDRFSAERLKGVDSTLKIQPAKLEDSAVYLCASSFFSPTDTQYFGPGTRLTVL.